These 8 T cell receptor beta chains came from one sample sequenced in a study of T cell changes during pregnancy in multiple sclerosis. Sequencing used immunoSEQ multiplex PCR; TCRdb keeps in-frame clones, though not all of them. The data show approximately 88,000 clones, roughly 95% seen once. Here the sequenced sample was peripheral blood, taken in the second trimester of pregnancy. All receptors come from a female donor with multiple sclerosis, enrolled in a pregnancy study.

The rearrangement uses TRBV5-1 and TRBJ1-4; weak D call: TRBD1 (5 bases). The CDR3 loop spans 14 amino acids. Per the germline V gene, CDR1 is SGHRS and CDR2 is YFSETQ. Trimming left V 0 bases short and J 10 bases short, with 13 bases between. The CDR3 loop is CASSLDRSYGKLFF. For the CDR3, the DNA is TGCGCCAGCAGCTTGGACAGGTCATACGGAAAACTGTTTTTT.

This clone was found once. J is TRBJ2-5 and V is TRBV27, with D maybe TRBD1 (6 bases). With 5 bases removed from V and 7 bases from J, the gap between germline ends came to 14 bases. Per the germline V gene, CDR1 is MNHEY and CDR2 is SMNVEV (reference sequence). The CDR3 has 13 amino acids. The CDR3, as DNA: TGTGCCAGCAGTCTAACAGGGTTGCGGACCCAGTACTTC. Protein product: CASSLTGLRTQYF.

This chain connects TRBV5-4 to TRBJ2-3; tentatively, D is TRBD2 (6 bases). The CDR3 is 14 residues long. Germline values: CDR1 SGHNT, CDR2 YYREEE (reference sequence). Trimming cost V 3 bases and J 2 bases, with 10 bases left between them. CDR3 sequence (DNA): TGTGCCAGCAGCTATAGCGGCCCCACAGATACGCAGTATTTT. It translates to CASSYSGPTDTQYF. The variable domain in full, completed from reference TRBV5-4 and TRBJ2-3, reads ETGVTQSPTHLIKTRGQQVTLRCSSQSGHNTVSWYQQALGQGPQFIFQYYREEENGRGNFPPRFSGLQFPNYSSELNVNALELDDSALYLCASSYSGPTDTQYFGPGTRLTVL.

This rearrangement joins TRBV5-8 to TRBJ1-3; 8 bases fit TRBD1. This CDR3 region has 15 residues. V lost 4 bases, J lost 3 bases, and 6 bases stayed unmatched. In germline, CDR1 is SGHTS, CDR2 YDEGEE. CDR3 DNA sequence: TGTGCCAGCAGCCCCGACAGGGGATTTGGAAACACCATATATTTT. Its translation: CASSPDRGFGNTIYF. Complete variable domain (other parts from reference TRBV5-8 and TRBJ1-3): EAGVTQSPTHLIKTRGQQATLRCSPISGHTSVYWYQQALGLGLQFLLWYDEGEERNRGNFPPRFSGRQFPNYSSELNVNALELEDSALYLCASSPDRGFGNTIYFGEGSWLTVV.

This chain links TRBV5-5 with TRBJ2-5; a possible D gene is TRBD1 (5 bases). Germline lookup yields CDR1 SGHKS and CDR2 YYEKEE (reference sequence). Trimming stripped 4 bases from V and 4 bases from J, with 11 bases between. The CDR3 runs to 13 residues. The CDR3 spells CASSQTVGETQYF. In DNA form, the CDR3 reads TGTGCCAGCAGCCAGACAGTAGGAGAGACCCAGTACTTC.

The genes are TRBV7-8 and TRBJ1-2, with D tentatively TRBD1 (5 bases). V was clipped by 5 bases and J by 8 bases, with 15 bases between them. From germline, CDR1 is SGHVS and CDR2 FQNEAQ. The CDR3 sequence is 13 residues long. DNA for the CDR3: TGTGCCAGCAGCCTCGGCGGGGGGAAAGGCTACACCTTC. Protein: CASSLGGGKGYTF.

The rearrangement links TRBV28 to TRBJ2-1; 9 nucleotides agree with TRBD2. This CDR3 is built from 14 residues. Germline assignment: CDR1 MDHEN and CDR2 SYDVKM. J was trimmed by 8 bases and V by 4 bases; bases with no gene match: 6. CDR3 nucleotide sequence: TGTGCCAGCAGTTCCTTTAGCGGGAGCCATGAGCAGTTCTTC. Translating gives CASSSFSGSHEQFF. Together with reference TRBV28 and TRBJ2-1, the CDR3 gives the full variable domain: DVKVTQSSRYLVKRTGEKVFLECVQDMDHENMFWYRQDPGLGLRLIYFSYDVKMKEKGDIPEGYSVSREKKERFSLILESASTNQTSMYLCASSSFSGSHEQFFGPGTRLTVL.

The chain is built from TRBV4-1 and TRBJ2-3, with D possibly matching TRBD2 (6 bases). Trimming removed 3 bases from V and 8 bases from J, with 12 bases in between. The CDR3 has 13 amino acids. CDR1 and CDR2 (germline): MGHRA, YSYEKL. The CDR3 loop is CASSQMWGGTQYF. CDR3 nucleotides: TGCGCCAGCAGCCAGATGTGGGGAGGTACGCAGTATTTT.